The 2 T cell receptor beta chains listed next were all sequenced from one sample in a study of blood T cell repertoires in COVID-19 (TCRdb year 2020). Library generation was performed with the immunoSEQ multiplex PCR assay. TCRdb stores this immuneACCESS table with in-frame sequences only. Part of the clones is absent; in the studies checked, under half of the shortfall reflects unresolved V genes, and no reason is known for the rest. The sample contains 100,000 to 120,000 clones, roughly 80% of them found a single time. Jointly, the top ten make up around 1.5% of the sample. Sample: peripheral blood. These receptor sequences come from a man between 50 and 59 years old with acute or convalescent COVID-19.

This sequence joins TRBV3-1 (or the pseudogene TRBV3-2) and TRBJ2-3, with 7 bases aligning to TRBD2. J was trimmed by 0 bases and V by 2 bases; bases with no gene match: 5. The germline V gene has CDR1 LGHDT and CDR2 YNNKEL (reference sequence). This CDR3 comprises 16 residues. The CDR3 region is CASSQNLAASTDTQYF. The CDR3 coding sequence is TGTGCCAGCAGCCAAAATCTAGCGGCTAGCACAGATACGCAGTATTTT.

In this sample, this clone turned up a few times. The chain joins TRBV9 to TRBJ2-3; a possible D gene is TRBD2 (5 bases). Germline V gene data show CDR1 as SGDLS and CDR2 as YYNGEE. This CDR3 contains 12 residues. Trimming took 3 bases from V and 6 from J, leaving 8 bases between them. CDR3 in DNA: TGTGCCAGCAGCGATAGGAGGGATACGCAGTATTTT. It specifies CASSDRRDTQYF.